The 5 T cell receptor beta chains below were found in one sample sequenced in a study of PD-1 blockade in classical Hodgkin lymphoma. The table came from immunoSEQ multiplex PCR; TCRdb's copy has only in-frame clones and leaves some out. The sample lists fewer than 90,000 clones, roughly nine tenths occurring once. Each patient relapsed following autologous stem cell transplantation, and prior brentuximab vedotin exposure differed. Sequencing was performed on peripheral blood mononuclear cells (PBMCs), taken at baseline. These receptors came from a human donor with classical Hodgkin lymphoma.

V gene TRBV20-1 combines with J gene TRBJ2-7; the D gene is possibly TRBD1 (6 bases). The CDR3 is 11 residues long. From germline, CDR1 is DFQATT and CDR2 SNEGSKA (reference sequence). V shed 6 bases and J shed 7 bases, with 13 bases lying between them. In DNA, the CDR3 is TGCAGTGCAAACAGGGTTGGGGAGCAGTACTTC. This encodes CSANRVGEQYF.

This sequence joins TRBV6-1 and TRBJ1-1, with D tentatively TRBD1 (5 bases). CDR3 length: 13 residues. CDR1 MNHNS and CDR2 SASEGT come from the germline V gene. V shed 8 bases and J shed 3 bases, with 13 bases lying between them. The CDR3 protein is CASQGFVHTEAFF. The CDR3 DNA sequence: TGTGCCAGCCAGGGCTTTGTGCACACTGAAGCTTTCTTT.

The chain recombines TRBV5-4 with TRBJ2-1; 10 bases are shared with TRBD2. The trim removed 2 bases at V and 7 bases at J, leaving 12 bases unmatched. This CDR3 contains 17 residues. The germline V gene has CDR1 SGHNT and CDR2 YYREEE (reference sequence). CDR3 loop: CASSFSRGEGLANEQFF. The CDR3 nucleotides read TGTGCCAGCAGCTTTTCACGAGGGGAGGGACTAGCGAATGAGCAGTTCTTC.

In regard to this clone: This CDR3 is also generated by other DNA sequences in the sample. This rearrangement joins TRBV28 to TRBJ1-1, with D unresolved. With 3 bases removed from V and 1 base from J, the gap between germline ends came to 9 bases. This CDR3 comprises 14 residues. Germline V gives CDR1 MDHEN, CDR2 SYDVKM. CDR3 in amino acids: CASSLTLRNTEAFF. The CDR3 DNA is TGTGCCAGCAGTTTGACACTTCGGAACACTGAAGCTTTCTTT.

This chain uses TRBV28 with TRBJ1-3; D is possibly TRBD1 (6 bases). Germline V gives CDR1 MDHEN, CDR2 SYDVKM. CDR3 length: 15 amino acids. V dropped 6 bases and J dropped 4 bases, with 16 bases sitting between them. In nucleotides, the CDR3 is TGTGCCAGCAGACAAGAGGGGGGAGCCGGAAACACCATATATTTT. Its protein is CASRQEGGAGNTIYF.